What follows describes a single T cell receptor (beta chain). This clonotype is considered medium-sized (0.01 to 0.1%). Its antigen remains undetermined. No clone much larger than this one lies a single base away; base qualities are absent. The library came from 5' RACE. TCRdb names NextSeq 500 as the instrument used. The TCR library protocol attached unique molecular identifiers to individual cDNA molecules to correct for sequencing error and PCR bias. Both TCR alpha and beta chains were sequenced, and tight co-correlation was observed between alpha and beta sequence abundances in each sample. In the paper's pipeline: V gene, J gene and CDR3 annotation of TCR sequences was performed with Decombinator V4. Expanded TCRs were defined as changing significantly between any two time points under a Poisson model with p below 0.0001. Abundances of TCRs were expressed as counts per million after normalisation to the total number of TCRs sequenced in each sample. TRAV1-2 paired with TRAJ12, TRAJ20 or TRAJ33 defined MAIT TCRs, while TRAV10 paired with TRAJ18 defined iNKT TCRs. VDJdb, accessed 1 November 2021, was searched for CMV, EBV and SARS-CoV-2 annotated TCRs, with TCRs annotated for multiple antigens excluded. TCRdb passed the public sequencing reads through fastp at Q25 and MiXCR, retaining productive beta sequences. One record per CDR3 amino acid sequence lists the most common genes and DNA. These V and J calls derive from TCRdb rather than the authors' analysis. This sample gives 30,000 to 40,000 distinct CDR3 sequences in total; approximately 8% of them show up just once. The top ten constitute around 11% of the sample.

A case-control design nested within a healthcare worker cohort in London, UK, was used, with weekly nasopharyngeal swab PCR tests and blood sampling performed. Healthcare workers were recruited between 23 and 31 March 2020, during the week of the UK lockdown, and were followed weekly for up to roughly 16 weeks. The sample is drawn from a study of early T cells in non-severe SARS-CoV-2 infection (dated by TCRdb to the early 2020s). In terms of the full investigation: TCR sequencing used bulk RNA from unsorted whole blood, so alpha and beta chains could not be paired.

Its CDR3 holds 14 amino acids, cysteine through phenylalanine. Only the CDR3 DNA is retained, 42 bases long and in frame from the first base. The germline V gene (reference sequence) gives CDR1 as DFQATT and CDR2 as SNEGSKA. Trimming removed 6 bases from V and 5 bases from J; the gene matches leave 9 bases unexplained. Here is what the overall study found, with its caveats: Matching against VDJdb was skewed toward anti-spike CD8 responses, likely underestimated virus-specific expansions, and missed private and CD4 specificities.

The source of this sequence is an adult who was a healthcare worker with PCR-confirmed SARS-CoV-2 infection or an uninfected control (not recorded which). The V gene is TRBV20-1 and the J gene is TRBJ2-1; TRBD1 matches 8 bases in the middle. This material consisted of whole blood, taken at baseline. The bases are TGCAGTGCGGGCAGGGACAGGACGAACAATGAGCAGTTCTTC. This gives the protein CSAGRDRTNNEQFF.